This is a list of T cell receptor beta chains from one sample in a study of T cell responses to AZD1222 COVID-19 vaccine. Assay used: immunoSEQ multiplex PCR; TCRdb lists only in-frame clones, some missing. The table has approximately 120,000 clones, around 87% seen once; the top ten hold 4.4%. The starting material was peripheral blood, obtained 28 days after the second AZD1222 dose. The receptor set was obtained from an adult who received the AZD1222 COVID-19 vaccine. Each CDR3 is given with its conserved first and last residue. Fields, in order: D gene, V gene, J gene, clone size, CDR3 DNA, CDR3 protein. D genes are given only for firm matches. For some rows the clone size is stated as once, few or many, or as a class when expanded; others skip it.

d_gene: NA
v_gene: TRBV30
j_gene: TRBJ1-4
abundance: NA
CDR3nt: TGTGCCTGGAACCCGGGACTCCTTAATGAAAAACTGTTTTTT
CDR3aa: CAWNPGLLNEKLFF

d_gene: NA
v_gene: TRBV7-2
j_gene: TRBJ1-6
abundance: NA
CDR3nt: TGTGCCAGCAGCTTAACGAGTCAGGGAGAATCACCCCTCCACTTT
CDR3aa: CASSLTSQGESPLHF

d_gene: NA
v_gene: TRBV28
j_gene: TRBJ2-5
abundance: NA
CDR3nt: TGTGCCAGCAGTACGGGACCCTATGGGATGGAGACCCAGTACTTC
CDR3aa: CASSTGPYGMETQYF

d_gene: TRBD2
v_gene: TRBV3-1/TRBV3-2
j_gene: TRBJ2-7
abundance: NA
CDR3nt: TGTGCCAGCAGCCAAGGGGGGGGAATCTTTTACGAGCAGTACTTC
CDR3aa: CASSQGGGIFYEQYF

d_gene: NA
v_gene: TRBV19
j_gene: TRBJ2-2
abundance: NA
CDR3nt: TGTGCCACCTCATTAACCGGGGGTTTCGGGGAGCTGTTTTTT
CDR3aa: CATSLTGGFGELFF

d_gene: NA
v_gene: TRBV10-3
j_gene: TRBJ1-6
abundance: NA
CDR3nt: TGTGCCATCAGTGAGATGGGATCACCCCTCCACTTT
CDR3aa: CAISEMGSPLHF

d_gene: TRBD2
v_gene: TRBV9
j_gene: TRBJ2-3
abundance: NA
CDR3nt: TGTGCCAGCAGCCATTCCACCCTGGCTAGCGGGAAGCGGGCAGATACGCAGTATTTT
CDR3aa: CASSHSTLASGKRADTQYF

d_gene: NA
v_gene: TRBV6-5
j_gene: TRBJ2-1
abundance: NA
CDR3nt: TGTGCCAGCAGCTCAACAGCTAATGAGCAGTTCTTC
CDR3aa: CASSSTANEQFF

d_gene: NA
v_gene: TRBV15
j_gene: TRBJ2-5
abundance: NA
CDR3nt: TGTGCCACCAGGGAGAGTAGGATTGAGACCCAGTACTTC
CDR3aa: CATRESRIETQYF

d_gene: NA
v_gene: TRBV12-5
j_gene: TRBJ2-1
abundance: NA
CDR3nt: TGTGCTAGTGTCCTGTCCCTGACCTACAATGAGCAGTTCTTC
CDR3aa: CASVLSLTYNEQFF

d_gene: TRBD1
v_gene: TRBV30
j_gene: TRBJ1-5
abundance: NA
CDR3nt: TGTGCCTGGGGTGGACAGGACAATCAGCCCCAGCATTTT
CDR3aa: CAWGGQDNQPQHF

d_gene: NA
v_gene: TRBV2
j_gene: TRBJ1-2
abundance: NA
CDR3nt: TGTGCCAGCAGTGAAGGGCAGGGCCTCTATGGCTACACCTTC
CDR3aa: CASSEGQGLYGYTF

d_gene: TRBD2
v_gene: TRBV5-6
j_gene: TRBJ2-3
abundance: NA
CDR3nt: TGTGCCAGCAGCTTGCTCGGACTAGCGGGGGTCCTCACAGATACGCAGTATTTT
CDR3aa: CASSLLGLAGVLTDTQYF

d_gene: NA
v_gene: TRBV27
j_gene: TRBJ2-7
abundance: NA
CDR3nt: TGTGCCAGCAGTCTTCCGGGGGCCGGGTCCTACGAGCAGTACTTC
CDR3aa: CASSLPGAGSYEQYF

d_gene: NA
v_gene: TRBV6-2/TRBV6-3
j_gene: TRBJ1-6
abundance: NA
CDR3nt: TGTGCCAGCAGTTACTACTCGAGGAGGCGGGATTCACCCCTCCACTTT
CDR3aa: CASSYYSRRRDSPLHF

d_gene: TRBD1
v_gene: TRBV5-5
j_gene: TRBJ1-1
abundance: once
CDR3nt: TGTGCCAGCAGCTTGGCCGGGACAGGGGTGATGTCTTTCTTT
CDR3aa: CASSLAGTGVMSFF

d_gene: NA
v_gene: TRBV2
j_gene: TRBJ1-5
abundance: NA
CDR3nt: TGTGCCAGCAGTGGGAGCGGGGGGGTTAGCAATCAGCCCCAGCATTTT
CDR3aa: CASSGSGGVSNQPQHF

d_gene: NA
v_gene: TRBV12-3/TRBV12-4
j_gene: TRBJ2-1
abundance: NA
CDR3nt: TGTGCCAGCAGTTTATATGAGCAGTTCTTC
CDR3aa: CASSLYEQFF

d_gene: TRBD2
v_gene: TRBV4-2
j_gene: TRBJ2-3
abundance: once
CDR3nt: TGTGCCAGCAGCCAAGTCGGGACTAGCGCAGATACGCAGTATTTT
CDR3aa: CASSQVGTSADTQYF

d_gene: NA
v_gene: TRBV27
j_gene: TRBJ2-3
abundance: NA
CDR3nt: TGTGCCAGCAGTCCATTCACAGATACGCAGTATTTT
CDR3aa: CASSPFTDTQYF

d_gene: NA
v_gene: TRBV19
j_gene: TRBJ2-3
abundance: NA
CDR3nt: TGTGCCAGTGCAGGGGTGGATTCTAGCACAGATACGCAGTATTTT
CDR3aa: CASAGVDSSTDTQYF

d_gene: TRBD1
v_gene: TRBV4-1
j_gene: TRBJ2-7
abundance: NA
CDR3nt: TGCGCCAGCAGACCTTTCACAGGGGCACTCTACGAGCAGTACTTC
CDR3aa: CASRPFTGALYEQYF

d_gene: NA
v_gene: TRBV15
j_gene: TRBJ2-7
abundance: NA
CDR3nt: TGTGCCACCAGCTTAACAGGGCAATCCTACGAGCAGTACTTC
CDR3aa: CATSLTGQSYEQYF

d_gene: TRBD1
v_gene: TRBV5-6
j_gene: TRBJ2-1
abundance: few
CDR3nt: TGTGCCAGCAGCACACACAGGGGGTACGAAACCTACAATGAGCAGTTCTTC
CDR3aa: CASSTHRGYETYNEQFF

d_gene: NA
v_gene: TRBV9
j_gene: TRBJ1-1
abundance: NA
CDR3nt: TGTGCCAGCAGCGTAGACTTCGTGGGTGAAGCTTTCTTT
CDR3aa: CASSVDFVGEAFF

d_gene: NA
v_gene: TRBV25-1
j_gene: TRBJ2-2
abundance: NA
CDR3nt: TGTGCCAGCAGTGAACAGGTGTACGGCACCGGGGAGCTGTTTTTT
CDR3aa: CASSEQVYGTGELFF

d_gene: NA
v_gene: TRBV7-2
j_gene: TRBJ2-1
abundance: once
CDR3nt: TGTGCCAGCAGCCAGCGGGTGAGGTCCTACAATGAGCAGTTCTTC
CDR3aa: CASSQRVRSYNEQFF

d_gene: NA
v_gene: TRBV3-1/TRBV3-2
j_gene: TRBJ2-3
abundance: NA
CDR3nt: TGTGCCAGCAGCCAAGCGGTCCCACGAGCAGATACGCAGTATTTT
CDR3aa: CASSQAVPRADTQYF

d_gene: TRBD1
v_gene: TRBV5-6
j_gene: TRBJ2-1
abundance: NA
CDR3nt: TGTGCCAGCGCCTCAGGGACAGGGGGCCAAAGCTCCTACAATGAGCAGTTCTTC
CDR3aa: CASASGTGGQSSYNEQFF

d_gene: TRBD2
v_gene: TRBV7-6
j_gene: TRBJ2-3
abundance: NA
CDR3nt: TGTGCCAGCAGCTCGGGACTAAGTATCACAGATACGCAGTATTTT
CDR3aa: CASSSGLSITDTQYF

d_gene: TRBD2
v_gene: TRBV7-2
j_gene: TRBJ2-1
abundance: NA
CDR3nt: TGTGCCAGCAGTCGGACTAGCGGGGGGGCCCTCAATGAGCAGTTCTTC
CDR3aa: CASSRTSGGALNEQFF

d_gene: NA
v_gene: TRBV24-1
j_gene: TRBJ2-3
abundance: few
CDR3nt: TGTGCCACCAGTGCGACGGTCACAGATACGCAGTATTTT
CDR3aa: CATSATVTDTQYF

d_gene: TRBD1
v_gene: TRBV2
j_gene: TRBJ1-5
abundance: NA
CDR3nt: TGTGCCAGCAGTGCCGACAGGGTGAGCAATCAGCCCCAGCATTTT
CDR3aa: CASSADRVSNQPQHF

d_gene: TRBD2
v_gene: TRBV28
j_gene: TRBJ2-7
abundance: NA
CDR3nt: TGTGCCAGTAGTTTAGGGACTAGCGGCTACGAGCAGTACTTC
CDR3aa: CASSLGTSGYEQYF

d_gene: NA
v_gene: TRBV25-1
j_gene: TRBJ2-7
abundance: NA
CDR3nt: TGTGCCAGCGGCCTCGGTGACGAGCAGTACTTC
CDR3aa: CASGLGDEQYF

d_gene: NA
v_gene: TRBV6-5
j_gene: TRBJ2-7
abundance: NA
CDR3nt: TGTGCCAGCATAGGACGGGGGCGTTCCTACGAGCAGTACTTC
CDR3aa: CASIGRGRSYEQYF

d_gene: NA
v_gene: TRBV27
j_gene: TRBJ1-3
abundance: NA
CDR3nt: TGTGCCAGCAGTCCATACAGCTTCTCTGGAAACACCATATATTTT
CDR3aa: CASSPYSFSGNTIYF

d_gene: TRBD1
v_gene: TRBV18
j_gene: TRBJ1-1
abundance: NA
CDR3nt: TGTGCCAGCTCACCACGACAGGGGGCTGAAGCTTTCTTT
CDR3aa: CASSPRQGAEAFF

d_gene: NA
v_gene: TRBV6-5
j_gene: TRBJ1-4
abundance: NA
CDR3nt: TGTGCCAGCAGCCAATGGCAGAGTGGGAGTGAAAAACTGTTTTTT
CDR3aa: CASSQWQSGSEKLFF

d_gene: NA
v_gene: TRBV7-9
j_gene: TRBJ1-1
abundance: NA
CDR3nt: TGTGCCAGCAGCTTAGCCGGGACTCCACATGAAGCTTTCTTT
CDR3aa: CASSLAGTPHEAFF

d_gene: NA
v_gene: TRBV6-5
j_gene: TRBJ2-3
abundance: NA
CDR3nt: TGTGCCAGCCAAATAACACTGACTAGCACAGATACGCAGTATTTT
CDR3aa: CASQITLTSTDTQYF

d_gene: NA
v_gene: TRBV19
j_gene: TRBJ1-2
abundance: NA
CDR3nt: TGTGCCAGTAGCGCCCCGCGGCCTAACTATGGCTACACCTTC
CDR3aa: CASSAPRPNYGYTF

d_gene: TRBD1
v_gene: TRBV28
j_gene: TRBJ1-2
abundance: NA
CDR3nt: TGTGCCAGCAGCCCCGGGACAGGGGACTATGGCTACACCTTC
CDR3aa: CASSPGTGDYGYTF

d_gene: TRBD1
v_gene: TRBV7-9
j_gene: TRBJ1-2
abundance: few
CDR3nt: TGTGCCAGCAGCTTAGTAGGGACAGGACTTCTTAACTATGGCTACACCTTC
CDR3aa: CASSLVGTGLLNYGYTF

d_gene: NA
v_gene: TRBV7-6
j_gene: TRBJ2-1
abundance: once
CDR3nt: TGTGCCAGCAGCTTAGAAGCAGGGTCGATTAAAAGGGTGTTCTTC
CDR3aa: CASSLEAGSIKRVFF

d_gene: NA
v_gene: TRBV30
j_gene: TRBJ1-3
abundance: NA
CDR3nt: TGTGCCTGGAGCGGGGGCTGGAGTTCTGGAAACACCATATATTTT
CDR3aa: CAWSGGWSSGNTIYF

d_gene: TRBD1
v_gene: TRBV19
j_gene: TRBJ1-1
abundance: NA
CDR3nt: TGTGCCAGTAGTCGTCAGGGGGCAGGCACTGAAGCTTTCTTT
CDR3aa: CASSRQGAGTEAFF